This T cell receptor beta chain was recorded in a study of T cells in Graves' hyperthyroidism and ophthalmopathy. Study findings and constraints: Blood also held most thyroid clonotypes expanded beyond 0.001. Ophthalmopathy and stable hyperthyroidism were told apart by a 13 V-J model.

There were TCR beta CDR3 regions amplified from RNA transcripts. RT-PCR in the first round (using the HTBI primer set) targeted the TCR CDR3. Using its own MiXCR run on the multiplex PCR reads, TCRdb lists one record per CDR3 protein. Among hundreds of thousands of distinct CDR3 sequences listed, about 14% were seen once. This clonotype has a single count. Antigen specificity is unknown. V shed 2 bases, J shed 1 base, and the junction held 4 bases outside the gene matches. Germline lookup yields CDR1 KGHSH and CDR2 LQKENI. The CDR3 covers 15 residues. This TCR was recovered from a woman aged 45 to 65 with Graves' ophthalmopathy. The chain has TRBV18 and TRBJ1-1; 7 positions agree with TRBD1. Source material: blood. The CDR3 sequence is CASSPTRGANTEAFF. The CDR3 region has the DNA TGTGCCAGCTCACCAACCAGGGGGGCGAACACTGAAGCTTTCTTT.